Listed below are T cell receptor beta chains from one sample, sequenced in a study of Graves' ophthalmopathy and Graves' hyperthyroidism. TCRdb passed the multiplex PCR reads through MiXCR, listing each CDR3 protein once. This sample has about 620,000 distinct CDR3 sequences; 20% to 25% occur once, and the top ten carry around 7%. Sample: peripheral blood. The receptors come from a woman younger than 35 with stable Graves' hyperthyroidism. Some clones in this sample may be carry-over from other donors' samples. Each CDR3 is given without its conserved first and last residue. The listing skips clone size in some rows; elsewhere it reads once, few, many or a size class.

abundance: NA
v_gene: TRBV2
CDR3aa: ASSGDGGLETQY

abundance: few
v_gene: TRBV19
CDR3aa: ASRGRNSNQPQH

abundance: NA
v_gene: TRBV5-6
CDR3aa: ASSSPGTSHGGYT

abundance: NA
v_gene: TRBV7-2
CDR3aa: ASSLPQAYEQY

abundance: many
v_gene: TRBV11-2
CDR3aa: ASRRGGIAF

abundance: many
v_gene: TRBV12-3/TRBV12-4
CDR3aa: ASSLTLRLAGPPGELF

abundance: many
v_gene: TRBV7-6
CDR3aa: ASSDIGIYGYT

abundance: few
v_gene: TRBV11-1
CDR3aa: ASSLAIMTSLQETQY

abundance: NA
v_gene: TRBV11-1
CDR3aa: ASSKAWGGRNTEAF

abundance: many
v_gene: TRBV6-1
CDR3aa: ASSGTGPLRNIQY

abundance: many
v_gene: TRBV2
CDR3aa: ASSWSSYEQY

abundance: few
v_gene: TRBV2
CDR3aa: ASSERDRLLYTGELF

abundance: NA
v_gene: TRBV9
CDR3aa: ASSVPGTENTGELF

abundance: NA
v_gene: TRBV11-1
CDR3aa: ASSPGTGLQSTEAS

abundance: NA
v_gene: TRBV11-2
CDR3aa: ASSASGRGGGASYEQY

abundance: NA
v_gene: TRBV9
CDR3aa: ASSVAGTGAATNYGYT

abundance: many
v_gene: TRBV14
CDR3aa: ASSHTGAEQY

abundance: NA
v_gene: TRBV12-3/TRBV12-4
CDR3aa: ASKSGTVVDEQY

abundance: NA
v_gene: TRBV18
CDR3aa: ASSPTGLVWGGLDTEAF

abundance: NA
v_gene: TRBV27
CDR3aa: ASSFSTPPEAF

abundance: many
v_gene: TRBV12-3/TRBV12-4
CDR3aa: ASSPTSGRGYEQY

abundance: NA
v_gene: TRBV27
CDR3aa: ASSPLDSTYGYT

abundance: many
v_gene: TRBV13
CDR3aa: ASSLVQGGEAF

abundance: many
v_gene: TRBV7-2
CDR3aa: ASSLSDILLYEQY

abundance: many
v_gene: TRBV9
CDR3aa: ASSAHTGTVNTEAF

abundance: NA
v_gene: TRBV28
CDR3aa: ASSLTLGGDTHN

abundance: NA
v_gene: TRBV20-1
CDR3aa: SARGGLVGYEQY